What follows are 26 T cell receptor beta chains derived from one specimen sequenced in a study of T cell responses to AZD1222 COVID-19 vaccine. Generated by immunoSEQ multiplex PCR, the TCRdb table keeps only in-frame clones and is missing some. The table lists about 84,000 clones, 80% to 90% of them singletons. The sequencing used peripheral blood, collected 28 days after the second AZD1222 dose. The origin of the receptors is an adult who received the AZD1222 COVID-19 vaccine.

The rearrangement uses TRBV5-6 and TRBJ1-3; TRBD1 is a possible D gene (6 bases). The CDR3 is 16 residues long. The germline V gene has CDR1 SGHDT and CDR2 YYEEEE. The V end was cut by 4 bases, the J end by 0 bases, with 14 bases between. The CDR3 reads CASSPPDRYSGNTIYF. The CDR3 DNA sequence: TGTGCCAGCAGCCCACCCGACAGGTACTCTGGAAACACCATATATTTT.

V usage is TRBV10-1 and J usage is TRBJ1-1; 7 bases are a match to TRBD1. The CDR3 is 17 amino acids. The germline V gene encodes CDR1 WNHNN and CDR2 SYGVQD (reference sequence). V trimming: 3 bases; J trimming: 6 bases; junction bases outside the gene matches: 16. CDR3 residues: CASSDPGAGGYTAEAFF. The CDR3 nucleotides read TGCGCCAGCAGTGACCCCGGGGCAGGGGGTTATACGGCTGAAGCTTTCTTT.

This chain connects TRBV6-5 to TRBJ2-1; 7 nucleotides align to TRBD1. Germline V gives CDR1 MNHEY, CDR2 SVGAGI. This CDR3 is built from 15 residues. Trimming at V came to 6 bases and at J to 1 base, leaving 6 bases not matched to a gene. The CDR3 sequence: CASSRQGGSYNEQFF. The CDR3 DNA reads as TGTGCCAGCAGCCGACAGGGTGGTTCCTACAATGAGCAGTTCTTC.

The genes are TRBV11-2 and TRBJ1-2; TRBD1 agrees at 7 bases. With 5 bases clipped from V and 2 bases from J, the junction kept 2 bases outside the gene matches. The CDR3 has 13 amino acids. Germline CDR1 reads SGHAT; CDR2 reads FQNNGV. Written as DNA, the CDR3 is TGTGCCAGCAGCCCACAGGGGAACTATGGCTACACCTTC. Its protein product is CASSPQGNYGYTF.

This CDR3 is CASRVANSYEQYF. For the CDR3, the DNA is TGTGCCAGCAGAGTAGCAAACTCCTACGAGCAGTACTTC. The chain links TRBV28 to TRBJ2-7; no definite D call. Trimming removed 6 bases at V and 0 bases at J, with 9 bases between. The CDR3 consists of 13 residues. Germline CDR1 is MDHEN and CDR2 is SYDVKM.

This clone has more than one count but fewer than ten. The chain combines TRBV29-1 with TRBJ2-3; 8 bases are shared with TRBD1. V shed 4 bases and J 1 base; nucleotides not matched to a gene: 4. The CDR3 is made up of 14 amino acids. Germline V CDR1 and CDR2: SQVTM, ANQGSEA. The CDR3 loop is CSVVWGQGTDTQYF. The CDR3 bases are TGCAGCGTTGTTTGGGGACAGGGCACAGATACGCAGTATTTT.

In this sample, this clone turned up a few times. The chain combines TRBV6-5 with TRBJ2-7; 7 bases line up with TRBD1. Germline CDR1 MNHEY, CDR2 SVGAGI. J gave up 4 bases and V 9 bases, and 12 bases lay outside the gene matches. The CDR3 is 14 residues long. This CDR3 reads CASLFPGGSYEQYF. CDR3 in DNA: TGTGCCAGTCTATTTCCAGGGGGTAGTTACGAGCAGTACTTC.

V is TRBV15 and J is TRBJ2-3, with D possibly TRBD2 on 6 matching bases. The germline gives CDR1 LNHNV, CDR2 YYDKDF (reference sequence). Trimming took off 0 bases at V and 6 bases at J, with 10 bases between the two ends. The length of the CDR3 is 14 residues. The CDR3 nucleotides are TGTGCCACCAGCAGAGATGCGGGGAGGGATACGCAGTATTTT. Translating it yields CATSRDAGRDTQYF.

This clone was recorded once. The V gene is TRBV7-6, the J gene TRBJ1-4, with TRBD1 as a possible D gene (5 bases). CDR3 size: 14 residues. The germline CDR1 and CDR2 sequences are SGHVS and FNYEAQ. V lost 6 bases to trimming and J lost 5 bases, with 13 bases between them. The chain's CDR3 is CASSAGRKNEKLFF. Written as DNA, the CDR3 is TGTGCCAGCAGTGCAGGGCGGAAAAATGAAAAACTGTTTTTT.

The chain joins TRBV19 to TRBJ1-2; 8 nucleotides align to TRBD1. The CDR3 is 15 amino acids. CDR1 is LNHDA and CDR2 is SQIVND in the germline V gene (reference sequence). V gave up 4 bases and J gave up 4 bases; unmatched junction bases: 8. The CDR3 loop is CASSTRTGYSYGYTF. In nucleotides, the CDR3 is TGTGCCAGTAGTACCAGGACAGGGTACAGCTATGGCTACACCTTC. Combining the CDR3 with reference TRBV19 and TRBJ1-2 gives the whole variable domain DGGITQSPKYLFRKEGQNVTLSCEQNLNHDAMYWYRQDPGQGLRLIYYSQIVNDFQKGDIAEGYSVSREKKESFPLTVTSAQKNPTAFYLCASSTRTGYSYGYTFGSGTRLTVV.

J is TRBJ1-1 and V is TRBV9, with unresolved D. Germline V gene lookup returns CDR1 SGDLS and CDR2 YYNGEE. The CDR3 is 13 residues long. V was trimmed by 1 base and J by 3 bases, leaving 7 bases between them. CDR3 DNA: TGTGCCAGCAGCGTATACTCGGACACTGAAGCTTTCTTT. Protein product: CASSVYSDTEAFF.

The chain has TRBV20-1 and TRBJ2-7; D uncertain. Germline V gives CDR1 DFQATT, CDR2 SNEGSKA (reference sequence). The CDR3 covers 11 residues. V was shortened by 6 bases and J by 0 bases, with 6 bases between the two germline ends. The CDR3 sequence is CSALSSYEQYF. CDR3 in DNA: TGCAGTGCCTTGAGCTCCTACGAGCAGTACTTC.

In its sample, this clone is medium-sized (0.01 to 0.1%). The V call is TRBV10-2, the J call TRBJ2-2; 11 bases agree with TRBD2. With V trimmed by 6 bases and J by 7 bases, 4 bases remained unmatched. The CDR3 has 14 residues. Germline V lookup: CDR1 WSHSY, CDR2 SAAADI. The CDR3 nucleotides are TGCGCCAGCAGCCTAGCGGGGGGCCTCGGGGAGCTGTTTTTT. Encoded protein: CASSLAGGLGELFF.

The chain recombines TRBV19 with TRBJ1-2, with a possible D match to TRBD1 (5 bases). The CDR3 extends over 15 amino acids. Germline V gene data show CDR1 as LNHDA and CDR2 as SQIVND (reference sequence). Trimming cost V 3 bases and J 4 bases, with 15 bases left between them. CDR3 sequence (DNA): TGTGCCAGTAGTATGGGGCAGTCAATCGTCTATGGCTACACCTTC. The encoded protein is CASSMGQSIVYGYTF.

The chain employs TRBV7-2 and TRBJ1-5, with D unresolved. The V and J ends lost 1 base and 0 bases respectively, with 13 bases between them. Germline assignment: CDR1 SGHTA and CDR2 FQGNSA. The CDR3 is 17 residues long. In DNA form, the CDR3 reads TGTGCCAGCAGCTTAGTTGGGTCAGAGAATAGCAATCAGCCCCAGCATTTT. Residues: CASSLVGSENSNQPQHF.

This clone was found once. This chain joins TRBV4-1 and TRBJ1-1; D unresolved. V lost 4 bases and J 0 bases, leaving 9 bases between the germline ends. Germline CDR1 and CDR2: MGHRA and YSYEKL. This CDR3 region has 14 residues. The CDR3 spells CASSRTAMNTEAFF. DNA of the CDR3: TGCGCCAGCAGCCGGACGGCTATGAACACTGAAGCTTTCTTT.

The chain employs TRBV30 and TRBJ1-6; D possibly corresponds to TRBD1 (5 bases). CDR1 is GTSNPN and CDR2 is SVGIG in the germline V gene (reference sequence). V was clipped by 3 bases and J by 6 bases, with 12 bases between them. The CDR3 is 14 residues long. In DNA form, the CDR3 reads TGTGCCTGGAGGAAAGACAGTCCTAATTCACCCCTCCACTTT. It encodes CAWRKDSPNSPLHF. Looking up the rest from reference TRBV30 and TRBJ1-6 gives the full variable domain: SQTIHQWPATLVQPVGSPLSLECTVEGTSNPNLYWYRQAAGRGLQLLFYSVGIGQISSEVPQNLSASRPQDRQFILSSKKLLLSDSGFYLCAWRKDSPNSPLHFGNGTRLTVT.

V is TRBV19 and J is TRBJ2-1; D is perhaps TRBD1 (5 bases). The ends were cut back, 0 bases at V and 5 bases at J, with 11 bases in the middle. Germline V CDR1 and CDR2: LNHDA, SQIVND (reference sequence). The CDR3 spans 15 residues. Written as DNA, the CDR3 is TGTGCCAGTAGTATAGACAGGGTTAGCCACAATGAGCAGTTCTTC. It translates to CASSIDRVSHNEQFF.

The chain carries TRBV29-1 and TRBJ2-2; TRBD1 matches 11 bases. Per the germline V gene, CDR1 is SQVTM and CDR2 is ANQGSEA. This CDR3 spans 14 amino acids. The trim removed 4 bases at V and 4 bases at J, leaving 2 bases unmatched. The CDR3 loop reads CSVAGQGATGELFF. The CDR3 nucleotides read TGCAGCGTTGCCGGACAGGGGGCCACCGGGGAGCTGTTTTTT.

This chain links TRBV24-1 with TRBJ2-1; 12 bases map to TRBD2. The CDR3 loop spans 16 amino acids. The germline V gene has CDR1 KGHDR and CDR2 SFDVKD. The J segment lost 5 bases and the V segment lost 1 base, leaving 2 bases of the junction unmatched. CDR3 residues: CATSDFGTSGHNEQFF. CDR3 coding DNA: TGTGCCACCAGTGATTTCGGGACTAGCGGGCACAATGAGCAGTTCTTC.

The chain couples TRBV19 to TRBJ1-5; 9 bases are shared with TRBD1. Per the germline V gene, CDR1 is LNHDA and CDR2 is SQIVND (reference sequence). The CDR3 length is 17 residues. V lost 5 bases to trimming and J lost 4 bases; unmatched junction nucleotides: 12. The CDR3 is CASSSGQGGSGNQPQHF. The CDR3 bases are TGTGCCAGTAGTTCGGGACAGGGTGGTTCGGGTAATCAGCCCCAGCATTTT.

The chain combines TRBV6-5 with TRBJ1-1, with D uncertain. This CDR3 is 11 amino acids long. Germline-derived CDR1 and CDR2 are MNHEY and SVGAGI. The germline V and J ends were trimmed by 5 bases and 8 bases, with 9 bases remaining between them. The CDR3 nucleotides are TGTGCCAGCAGTCGGACTGCCGAAGCTTTCTTT. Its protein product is CASSRTAEAFF.

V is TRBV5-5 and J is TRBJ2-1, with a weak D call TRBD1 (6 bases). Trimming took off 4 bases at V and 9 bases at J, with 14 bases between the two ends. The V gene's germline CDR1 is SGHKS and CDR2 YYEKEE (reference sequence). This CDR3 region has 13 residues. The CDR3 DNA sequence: TGTGCCAGCAGCCCGGACTGGGGGCTTGAGCAGTTCTTC. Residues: CASSPDWGLEQFF.

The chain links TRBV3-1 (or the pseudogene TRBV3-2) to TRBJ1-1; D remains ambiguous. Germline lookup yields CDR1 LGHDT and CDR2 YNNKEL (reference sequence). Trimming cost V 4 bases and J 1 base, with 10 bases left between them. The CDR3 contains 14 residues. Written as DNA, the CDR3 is TGTGCCAGCAGCCTCCGACGGGCGAACACTGAAGCTTTCTTT. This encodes CASSLRRANTEAFF.

The DNA of the CDR3 is TGTGTCAGAAGCTTAACACAGGGGAGGCTTGCAACTAATGAAAAACTGTTTTTT. This gives the protein CVRSLTQGRLATNEKLFF. This rearrangement joins TRBV7-5 to TRBJ1-4; TRBD1, the table's D call, was not compared with the DNA. TRBV7-5 is listed as a pseudogene. CDR3 length: 18 residues.

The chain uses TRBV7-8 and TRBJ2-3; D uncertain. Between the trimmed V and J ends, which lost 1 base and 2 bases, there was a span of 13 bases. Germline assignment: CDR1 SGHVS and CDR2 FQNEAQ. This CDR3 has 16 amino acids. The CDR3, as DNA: TGTGCCAGCAGCTTAGGTAGCCGGCGGTTCACAGATACGCAGTATTTT. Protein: CASSLGSRRFTDTQYF. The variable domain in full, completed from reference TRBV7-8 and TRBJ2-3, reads GAGVSQSPRYKVAKRGQDVALRCDPISGHVSLFWYQQALGQGPEFLTYFQNEAQLDKSGLPSDRFFAERPEGSVSTLKIQRTQQEDSAVYLCASSLGSRRFTDTQYFGPGTRLTVL.